Below are 13 T cell receptor beta chains sequenced from a single sample in a study of cytomegalovirus exposure and HLA in healthy donors. PCR was performed using 60 Vbeta and 13 Jbeta primers. The method was immunoSEQ multiplex PCR; TCRdb's version includes in-frame clones alone and lacks a portion of them. The profile shows fewer than 250,000 clones, about 81% of them singletons. Material for sequencing was PBMCs. The receptors stem from a man between 18 and 35 years old in good health and CMV-seronegative.

The V call is TRBV5-4, the J call TRBJ2-7; 10 nucleotides line up with TRBD1. The CDR3 is 16 amino acids. V lost 4 bases to trimming and J lost 5 bases; unmatched junction nucleotides: 12. Germline CDR1 and CDR2: SGHNT and YYREEE (reference sequence). For the CDR3, the DNA is TGTGCCAGCAGCCAGCAGCAAGGGACAGGGGTCAACGAGCAGTACTTC. Protein product: CASSQQQGTGVNEQYF. Full variable domain (remainder filled in from reference TRBV5-4 and TRBJ2-7): ETGVTQSPTHLIKTRGQQVTLRCSSQSGHNTVSWYQQALGQGPQFIFQYYREEENGRGNFPPRFSGLQFPNYSSELNVNALELDDSALYLCASSQQQGTGVNEQYFGPGTRLTVT.

This sequence joins TRBV9 and TRBJ2-1; 7 bases line up with TRBD2. The junction had 18 bases not matched to a gene; V was cut back by 3 bases and J by 12 bases. This CDR3 contains 16 residues. The V gene's germline CDR1 is SGDLS and CDR2 YYNGEE. The CDR3 region has the DNA TGTGCCAGCAGCGGGACACCGGGGTACGGTATAGCGGGGCAGTTCTTC. Translating it yields CASSGTPGYGIAGQFF.

The gene calls are TRBV10-3 and TRBJ1-5; no reliable D call. V shed 2 bases and J shed 1 base, with 9 bases lying between them. The CDR3 runs to 15 residues. The germline V gene has CDR1 ENHRY and CDR2 SYGVKD. The CDR3 nucleotides are TGTGCCATCAGTGAGCTCGCAGAAAGCAATCAGCCCCAGCATTTT. Residues: CAISELAESNQPQHF.

The chain combines TRBV19 with TRBJ1-6, with 8 bases that match TRBD1. The CDR3 runs to 14 residues. Germline trimming cut 6 bases from V and 10 bases from J; bases unmatched to any gene: 8. The germline V gene has CDR1 LNHDA and CDR2 SQIVND (reference sequence). Here the CDR3 DNA reads TGTGCCAGTAGGTTACAGGGGGTAAGATCACCCCTCCACTTT. As protein: CASRLQGVRSPLHF.

The V gene is TRBV11-1, the J gene TRBJ2-5, with 7 bases aligning to TRBD1. The end of the DNA is better explained by TRBJ2-7, so the J call may be wrong. The CDR3 contains 15 residues. Germline V gene data show CDR1 as SGHAT and CDR2 as FQDESV (reference sequence). The CDR3, as DNA: TGTGCCAGCAGCTTAGTGGGACAGACTACCTACGAGCAGTACTTC. Amino acids: CASSLVGQTTYEQYF.

V is TRBV5-4 and J is TRBJ2-1; unclear D gene. The germline V gene has CDR1 SGHNT and CDR2 YYREEE (reference sequence). The CDR3 runs 15 residues. The germline V and J ends were trimmed by 1 base and 8 bases, with 16 bases remaining between them. CDR3 bases: TGTGCCAGCAGCTTGTTAAGGAGTCTGTTCGATGAGCAGTTCTTC. This encodes CASSLLRSLFDEQFF.

V and J are TRBV7-9 and TRBJ2-1; tentatively, D is TRBD1 (6 bases). The germline V gene encodes CDR1 SEHNR and CDR2 FQNEAQ (reference sequence). The CDR3 sequence is 13 residues long. Deletions cut 5 bases from V and 12 bases from J, with 17 bases between. The CDR3 reads CASSLTTGRGQFF. The CDR3 nucleotides read TGTGCCAGCAGCCTAACGACAGGAAGGGGGCAGTTCTTC.

This rearrangement joins TRBV15 to TRBJ2-7; TRBD2 might be the D (6 bases). Germline CDR1 reads LNHNV; CDR2 reads YYDKDF (reference sequence). Trimming removed 2 bases from V and 3 bases from J, with 11 bases in between. The CDR3 covers 14 residues. This CDR3 is CATSRMGGGYEQYF. The CDR3 DNA reads TGTGCCACCAGCAGAATGGGGGGAGGCTACGAGCAGTACTTC. Looking up the rest from reference TRBV15 and TRBJ2-7 gives the full variable domain: DAMVIQNPRYQVTQFGKPVTLSCSQTLNHNVMYWYQQKSSQAPKLLFHYYDKDFNNEADTPDNFQSRRPNTSFCFLDIRSPGLGDTAMYLCATSRMGGGYEQYFGPGTRLTVT.

The rearrangement joins TRBV11-2 to TRBJ1-3, with 8 bases matching TRBD1. V shed 1 base, J shed 8 bases, and the junction held 7 bases outside the gene matches. This CDR3 is 15 amino acids long. Germline V gene lookup returns CDR1 SGHAT and CDR2 FQNNGV. The CDR3 loop is CASSLGAGGWDTIYF. CDR3 DNA sequence: TGTGCCAGCAGCTTAGGGGCAGGGGGCTGGGACACCATATATTTT.

The chain joins TRBV6-1 to TRBJ2-7, with D possibly matching TRBD2 (6 bases). The CDR3 sequence is 14 residues long. CDR1 MNHNS and CDR2 SASEGT come from the germline V gene. Trimming removed 10 bases at V and 2 bases at J, with 18 bases between. The CDR3: CATRGGLSAYEQYF. CDR3 nucleotides: TGTGCCACCAGAGGAGGGTTATCCGCCTACGAGCAGTACTTC.

This clone was observed a few times. The chain has TRBV5-1 and TRBJ1-4, with D possibly TRBD1 on 6 matching bases. The V end was cut by 4 bases, the J end by 8 bases, with 18 bases between. Germline CDR1 is SGHRS and CDR2 is YFSETQ. The CDR3 is 15 amino acids. CDR3 protein: CASSPGGGAFEKLFF. The CDR3 nucleotides read TGCGCCAGCAGCCCGGGCGGGGGGGCTTTCGAAAAACTGTTTTTT.

This chain uses TRBV7-8 with TRBJ1-4, with 8 bases aligning to TRBD1. V lost 6 bases, J lost 3 bases, and 6 bases stayed unmatched. CDR1 and CDR2 from the germline V gene are SGHVS and FQNEAQ. The length of the CDR3 is 15 residues. In DNA, the CDR3 is TGTGCCAGCAGACCCGACAGGGGACCTAATGAAAAACTGTTTTTT. It codes for CASRPDRGPNEKLFF.

This clone was picked up a small number of times. This chain connects TRBV7-9 to TRBJ2-7, with D possibly TRBD2 on 5 matching bases. V lost 2 bases, J lost 4 bases, and 9 bases lay in between. The germline V gene encodes CDR1 SEHNR and CDR2 FQNEAQ (reference sequence). The CDR3 sequence is 13 residues long. CDR3 sequence: CASSLFGVYEQYF. The CDR3 DNA follows: TGTGCCAGCAGCTTATTCGGGGTTTACGAGCAGTACTTC.